This T cell receptor (beta chain) was recovered during a study of blood T cells in healthy people across ages. The CDR3 is 14 residues long. J gave up 11 bases and V 7 bases, and 19 bases lay outside the gene matches. CDR1 and CDR2 (germline): DFQATT, SNEGSKA (reference sequence). Together with a sample-barcoded 5' primer, a J-beta primer mix was included in a second PCR lasting roughly 6 to 12 cycles. Researchers report that a template-switch adaptor with 12 random nucleotides tagged each cDNA molecule. TCRdb re-derived calls from the 5' RACE reads in MiXCR, one entry per CDR3 protein. The repertoire holds roughly 1.9 million distinct CDR3 sequences, with approximately 39% as singletons. A word on this clonotype: Its antigen is undetermined. This may come from a read error, since a much larger clone is one base off.

The study, taken as a whole, reports: As age increased, TCR beta diversity per million T cells fell in a roughly linear fashion.

The material sequenced was blood. The chain combines TRBV20-1 with TRBJ2-5, with TRBD2 matching over 7 bases. This sequence was found in a human donor in good health. The CDR3 DNA follows: TGCAGTGTTTTAAGGGTCCAGGGAGGGAATGAGCAGTACTTC. Amino acid sequence: CSVLRVQGGNEQYF.